Below, 17 T cell receptor beta chains from the same sample are listed, as sequenced in a study of shared clonotypes between healthy human individuals. Using immunoSEQ multiplex PCR, the repertoire was profiled, and TCRdb retains in-frame clones only, with some absent. Altogether over 2 million clones are present, 90% to 95% being singletons, with the ten largest covering 0.13%. What was sequenced was naive CD4+ T cells sorted from blood. Subset meaning: CD45RA+ positively selected. Receptors originate from a man aged 18 to 29 in good health.

The rearrangement joins TRBV5-4 to TRBJ1-1, with D possibly matching TRBD1 (5 bases). V lost 4 bases and J lost 1, with 23 bases in between. Looked up from germline, CDR1 is SGHNT and CDR2 is YYREEE (reference sequence). CDR3 length equals 18 residues. In DNA form, the CDR3 reads TGTGCCAGCAGCCCACCTGGGGCAGGGACGACCTCGAACACTGAAGCTTTCTTT. Its translation: CASSPPGAGTTSNTEAFF.

V is TRBV11-2 and J is TRBJ1-1; TRBD1 matches 7 bases. Germline V lookup: CDR1 SGHAT, CDR2 FQNNGV. The CDR3 runs 17 residues. Trimming at V came to 5 bases and at J to 3 bases, leaving 15 bases not matched to a gene. The CDR3 is CASSVRQGGRFDTEAFF. CDR3 DNA sequence: TGTGCCAGCAGCGTAAGACAGGGAGGGAGATTCGACACTGAAGCTTTCTTT. Complete variable domain (other parts from reference TRBV11-2 and TRBJ1-1): EAGVAQSPRYKIIEKRQSVAFWCNPISGHATLYWYQQILGQGPKLLIQFQNNGVVDDSQLPKDRFSAERLKGVDSTLKIQPAKLEDSAVYLCASSVRQGGRFDTEAFFGQGTRLTVV.

V is TRBV2 and J is TRBJ1-2; D gene uncertain. The V end lost 4 bases, the J end lost 4 bases, and 7 bases lay between the germline ends. CDR3 length: 12 residues. Germline V CDR1 and CDR2: SNHLY, FYNNEI. The CDR3 region has the DNA TGTGCCAGCAGTGCGCAGAGCTATGGCTACACCTTC. It encodes CASSAQSYGYTF. The variable domain in full, with the rest retrieved from reference TRBV2 and TRBJ1-2, is EPEVTQTPSHQVTQMGQEVILRCVPISNHLYFYWYRQILGQKVEFLVSFYNNEISEKSEIFDDQFSVERPDGSNFTLKIRSTKLEDSAMYFCASSAQSYGYTFGSGTRLTVV.

V usage is TRBV7-2 and J usage is TRBJ1-1; D is unclear. V lost 4 bases, J lost 3 bases, and 12 bases lay in between. This CDR3 comprises 14 residues. CDR1 and CDR2 from the germline V gene are SGHTA and FQGNSA. In nucleotides, the CDR3 is TGTGCCAGCAGCTCAGAGGTTGCCCACACTGAAGCTTTCTTT. Residues: CASSSEVAHTEAFF.

Comment on this clone: Other DNA sequences in this sample translate to the same CDR3. The chain couples TRBV5-4 to TRBJ2-5, with D perhaps matching TRBD1 or TRBD2 (6 bases each). Germline CDR1 is SGHNT and CDR2 is YYREEE (reference sequence). Trimming cost V 4 bases and J 2 bases, with 12 bases left between them. The CDR3 runs to 14 residues. CDR3 nucleotides: TGTGCCAGCAGCCGGGGGCAGGGGCAAGAGACCCAGTACTTC. Its protein product is CASSRGQGQETQYF.

V gene TRBV29-1 combines with J gene TRBJ1-1; D remains unclear. The CDR3 has 12 amino acids. The germline V gene encodes CDR1 SQVTM and CDR2 ANQGSEA. CDR3: CSGGGLNTEAFF. The CDR3 DNA reads as TGCAGTGGAGGTGGATTGAACACTGAAGCTTTCTTT.

V and J are TRBV19 and TRBJ1-5; D not resolved. Per germline, CDR1 LNHDA and CDR2 SQIVND (reference sequence). V lost 5 bases, J lost 10 bases, and 15 bases lay in between. CDR3 length: 13 residues. The DNA for the CDR3 is TGTGCCAGTAGTCCCTCAAAGCTGGTTCCCCAGCATTTT. Amino acids: CASSPSKLVPQHF.

About this clone itself: Other DNA sequences in this sample translate to the same CDR3. This chain links TRBV4-3 with TRBJ1-5; no clear D gene. The V gene lost 0 bases and the J gene lost 0 bases, with 6 bases spanning the gap. From germline, CDR1 is LGHNA and CDR2 YSLEER. The CDR3 spans 15 residues. The CDR3 here is CASSQEAVSNQPQHF. The CDR3 DNA reads as TGCGCCAGCAGCCAAGAGGCAGTTAGCAATCAGCCCCAGCATTTT.

V usage is TRBV7-2 and J usage is TRBJ1-5; tentative D call: TRBD1 (6 bases). Germline V gene lookup returns CDR1 SGHTA and CDR2 FQGNSA. This CDR3 contains 15 residues. Trimming stripped 5 bases from V and 1 base from J, with 12 bases between. The CDR3 loop is CASSPRDISNQPQHF. The CDR3 nucleotides are TGTGCCAGCAGCCCCCGGGACATCAGCAATCAGCCCCAGCATTTT.

This clone has only one observation. In nucleotides, the CDR3 is TGTGCCAGCTCACCAGTTGGGACAGGAGGGAACACTGAAGCTTTCTTT. This codes for CASSPVGTGGNTEAFF. The chain links TRBV18 to TRBJ1-1; 8 positions agree with TRBD1. The CDR3 length is 16 residues. Germline CDR1 is KGHSH and CDR2 is LQKENI. V trimming: 2 bases; J trimming: 1 base; junction bases outside the gene matches: 6.

On this clone: Other nucleotide sequences in the sample specify the same CDR3. The chain is built from TRBV5-1 and TRBJ1-1, with D hard to call. The CDR3 consists of 13 residues. V lost 5 bases and J 0 bases, leaving 8 bases between the germline ends. Germline CDR1 is SGHRS and CDR2 is YFSETQ. In DNA form, the CDR3 reads TGCGCCAGCAGGACGGGTATGAACACTGAAGCTTTCTTT. It is translated as CASRTGMNTEAFF.

The chain carries TRBV2 and TRBJ1-2; D may be TRBD1 (5 bases). The V end lost 4 bases, the J end lost 4 bases, and 7 bases lay between the germline ends. This CDR3 contains 12 residues. Germline CDR1 reads SNHLY; CDR2 reads FYNNEI. The CDR3 sequence: CASSGGSYGYTF. The CDR3 DNA reads as TGTGCCAGCAGTGGGGGGTCCTATGGCTACACCTTC.

The chain is built from TRBV30 and TRBJ1-2; no reliable D call. Looked up from germline, CDR1 is GTSNPN and CDR2 is SVGIG (reference sequence). Trimming removed 0 bases from V and 4 bases from J, with 9 bases in between. CDR3 size: 13 residues. This CDR3 reads CAWSVPYAYGYTF. Here the CDR3 DNA reads TGTGCCTGGAGTGTGCCTTATGCCTATGGCTACACCTTC.

This clone was seen only once. The same CDR3 arises from other DNA sequences in this sample as well. This chain links TRBV18 with TRBJ2-7; 9 nucleotides match TRBD1. Trimming cost V 6 bases and J 4 bases; bases outside gene matches: 7. This CDR3 spans 14 amino acids. Germline lookup yields CDR1 KGHSH and CDR2 LQKENI. The CDR3 reads CASSPGTGSYEQYF. The DNA of the CDR3 is TGTGCCAGCTCCCCCGGGACAGGGTCTTACGAGCAGTACTTC. Combining the CDR3 with reference TRBV18 and TRBJ2-7 gives the whole variable domain NAGVMQNPRHLVRRRGQEARLRCSPMKGHSHVYWYRQLPEEGLKFMVYLQKENIIDESGMPKERFSAEFPKEGPSILRIQQVVRGDSAAYFCASSPGTGSYEQYFGPGTRLTVT.

The rearrangement joins TRBV19 to TRBJ2-3; possibly TRBD2 for D (6 bases). The CDR3 is 15 amino acids. Per the germline V gene, CDR1 is LNHDA and CDR2 is SQIVND (reference sequence). Trimming took off 5 bases at V and 1 base at J, with 13 bases between the two ends. CDR3 loop: CASSSGLPGTDTQYF. The CDR3 nucleotides read TGTGCCAGTAGTTCAGGACTACCTGGCACAGATACGCAGTATTTT.

The V and J genes are TRBV7-9 and TRBJ2-3; D possibly corresponds to TRBD2 (6 bases). Trimming took off 4 bases at V and 2 bases at J, with 13 bases between the two ends. Germline CDR1 and CDR2: SEHNR and FQNEAQ (reference sequence). The CDR3 contains 15 residues. Written as DNA, the CDR3 is TGTGCCAGCAGCTCGACTAGTAGTTCCACAGATACGCAGTATTTT. It codes for CASSSTSSSTDTQYF.

The chain has TRBV6-5 and TRBJ2-1; 7 positions match TRBD2. Per the germline V gene, CDR1 is MNHEY and CDR2 is SVGAGI. The CDR3 extends over 15 amino acids. Trimming took 7 bases from V and 4 from J; bases not matched to a gene: 10. In nucleotides, the CDR3 is TGTGCCAGCACCTCCCAGGCTAGCGGTTACAATGAGCAGTTCTTC. The encoded protein is CASTSQASGYNEQFF.